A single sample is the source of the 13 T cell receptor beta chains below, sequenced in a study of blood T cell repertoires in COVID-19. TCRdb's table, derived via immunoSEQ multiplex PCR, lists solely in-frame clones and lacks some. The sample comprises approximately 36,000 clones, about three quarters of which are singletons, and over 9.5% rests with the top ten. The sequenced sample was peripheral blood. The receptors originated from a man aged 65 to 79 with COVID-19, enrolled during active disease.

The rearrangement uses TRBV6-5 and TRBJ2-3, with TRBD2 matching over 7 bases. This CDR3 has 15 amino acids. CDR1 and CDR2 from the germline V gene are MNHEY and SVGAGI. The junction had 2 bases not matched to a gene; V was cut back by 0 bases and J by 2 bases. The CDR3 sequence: CASSYSGGYTDTQYF. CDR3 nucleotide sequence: TGTGCCAGCAGTTACTCGGGGGGGTACACAGATACGCAGTATTTT.

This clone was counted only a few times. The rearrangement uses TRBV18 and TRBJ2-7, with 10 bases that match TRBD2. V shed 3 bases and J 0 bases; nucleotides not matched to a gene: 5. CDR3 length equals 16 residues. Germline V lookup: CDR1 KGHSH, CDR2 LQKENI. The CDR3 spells CASSPSSGGFSYEQYF. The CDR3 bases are TGTGCCAGCTCACCCTCTAGCGGGGGATTCTCCTACGAGCAGTACTTC.

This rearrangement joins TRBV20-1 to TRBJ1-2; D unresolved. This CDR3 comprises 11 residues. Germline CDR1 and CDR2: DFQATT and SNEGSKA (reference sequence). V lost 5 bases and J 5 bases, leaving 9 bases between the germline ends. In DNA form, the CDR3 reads TGCAGTGCTCAGCGGGATTATGGCTACACCTTC. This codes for CSAQRDYGYTF.

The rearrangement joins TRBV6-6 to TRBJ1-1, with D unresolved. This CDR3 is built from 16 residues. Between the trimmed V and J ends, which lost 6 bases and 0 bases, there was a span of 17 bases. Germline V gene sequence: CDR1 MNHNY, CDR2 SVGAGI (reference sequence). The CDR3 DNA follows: TGTGCCAGCAGCCCAACGGCGACAAGACTGAACACTGAAGCTTTCTTT. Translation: CASSPTATRLNTEAFF.

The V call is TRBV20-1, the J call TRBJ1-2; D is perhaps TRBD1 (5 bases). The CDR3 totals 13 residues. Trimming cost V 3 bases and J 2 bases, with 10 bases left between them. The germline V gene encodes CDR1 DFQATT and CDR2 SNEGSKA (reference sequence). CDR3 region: CSASRTRNYGYTF. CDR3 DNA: TGCAGTGCTAGTAGGACAAGAAACTATGGCTACACCTTC.

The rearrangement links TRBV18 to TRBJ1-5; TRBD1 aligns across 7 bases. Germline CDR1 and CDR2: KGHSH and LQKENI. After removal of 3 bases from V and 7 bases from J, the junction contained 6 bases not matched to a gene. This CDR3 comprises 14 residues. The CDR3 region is CASSPTTGQQPQHF. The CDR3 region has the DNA TGTGCCAGCTCACCCACGACAGGGCAACAGCCCCAGCATTTT. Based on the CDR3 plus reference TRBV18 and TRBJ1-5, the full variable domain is NAGVMQNPRHLVRRRGQEARLRCSPMKGHSHVYWYRQLPEEGLKFMVYLQKENIIDESGMPKERFSAEFPKEGPSILRIQQVVRGDSAAYFCASSPTTGQQPQHFGDGTRLSIL.

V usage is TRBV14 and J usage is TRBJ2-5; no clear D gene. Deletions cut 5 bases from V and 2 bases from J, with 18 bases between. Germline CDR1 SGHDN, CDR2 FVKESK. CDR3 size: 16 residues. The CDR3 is CASSIMGPHRQETQYF. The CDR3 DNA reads TGTGCCAGCAGCATCATGGGTCCACACAGACAAGAGACCCAGTACTTC.

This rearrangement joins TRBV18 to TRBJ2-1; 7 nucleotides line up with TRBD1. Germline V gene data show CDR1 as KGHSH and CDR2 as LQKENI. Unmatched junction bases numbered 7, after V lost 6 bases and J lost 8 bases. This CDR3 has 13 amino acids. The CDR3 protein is CASSDRVSDEQFF. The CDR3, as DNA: TGTGCCAGCTCTGACAGGGTTTCTGATGAGCAGTTCTTC.

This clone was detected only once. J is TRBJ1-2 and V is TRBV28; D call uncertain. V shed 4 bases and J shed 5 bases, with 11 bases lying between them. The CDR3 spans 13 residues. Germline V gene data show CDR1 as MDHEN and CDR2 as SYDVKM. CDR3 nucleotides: TGTGCCAGCAGTTCCCCCGGGAGATATGGCTACACCTTC. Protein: CASSSPGRYGYTF.

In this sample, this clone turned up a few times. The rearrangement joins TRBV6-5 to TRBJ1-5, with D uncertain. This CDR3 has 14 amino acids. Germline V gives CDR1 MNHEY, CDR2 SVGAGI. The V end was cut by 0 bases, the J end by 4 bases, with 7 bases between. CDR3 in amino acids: CASSYSEDNQPQHF. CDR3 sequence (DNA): TGTGCCAGCAGTTACTCGGAGGATAATCAGCCCCAGCATTTT.

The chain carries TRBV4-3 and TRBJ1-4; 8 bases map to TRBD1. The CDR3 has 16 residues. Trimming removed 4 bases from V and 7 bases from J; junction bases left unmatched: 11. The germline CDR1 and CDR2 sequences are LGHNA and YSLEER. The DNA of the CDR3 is TGCGCCAGCAGCCCTTTGCCCCATGACAGGGGTGAAAAACTGTTTTTT. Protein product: CASSPLPHDRGEKLFF.

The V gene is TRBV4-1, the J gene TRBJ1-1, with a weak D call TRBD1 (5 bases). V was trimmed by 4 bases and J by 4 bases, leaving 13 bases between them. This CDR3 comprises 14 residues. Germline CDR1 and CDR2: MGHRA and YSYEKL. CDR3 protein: CASSRAGGATEAFF. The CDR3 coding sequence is TGCGCCAGCAGCCGAGCGGGAGGGGCCACTGAAGCTTTCTTT.

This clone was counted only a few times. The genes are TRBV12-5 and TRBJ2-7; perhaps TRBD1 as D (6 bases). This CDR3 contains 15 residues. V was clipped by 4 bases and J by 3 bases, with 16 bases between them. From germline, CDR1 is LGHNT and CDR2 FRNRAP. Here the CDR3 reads CASGSPRDKNYEQYF. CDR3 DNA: TGTGCTAGTGGTTCCCCCCGGGACAAGAACTACGAGCAGTACTTC.